This TCR beta chain was recovered during a study of T-cell memory formation after mild COVID-19. Notes on the study in general: Later expanders leaned toward CD4+, whereas clones contracting from day 15 to 85 were balanced CD4/CD8. Largely, contracting CD4+ clones fell within CM and EM, and contracting CD8+ clones within EMRA.

Germline V gives CDR1 MNHEY, CDR2 SVGAGI. The CDR3 runs 12 residues. The ends were cut back, 7 bases at V and 1 base at J, with 7 bases in the middle. TCRdb processed the 5' RACE reads anew with MiXCR; each CDR3 protein has one entry. This table has about 180,000 distinct CDR3 sequences, roughly 16% appearing once. There are a few counts of this clonotype. The antigen remains undetermined. Source material: PBMCs or a T cell subset sorted from them (not recorded which). The sequence came from an adult woman who had mild COVID-19 (a few samples of this study predate the infection). Cell type and time point are not known. The chain combines TRBV6-5 with TRBJ1-2; D remains unclear. The CDR3 bases are TGTGCCAGCACTGGGGTTAACTATGGCTACACCTTC. It codes for CASTGVNYGYTF.